The 6 T cell receptor beta chains given below trace back to one sample, sequenced in a study of T cell responses to AZD1222 COVID-19 vaccine. The method was immunoSEQ multiplex PCR; TCRdb's version includes in-frame clones alone and lacks a portion of them. Of under 200,000 clones in the sample, 87% were seen once. The sequenced sample was peripheral blood, obtained on day 0 of MenACWY control vaccination. All receptors derive from an adult in good health.

The gene calls are TRBV6-5 and TRBJ1-6; TRBD1 is a possible D gene (6 bases). The V end lost 8 bases, the J end lost 9 bases, and 20 bases lay between the germline ends. CDR1 is MNHEY, CDR2 SVGAGI, per germline. CDR3 size: 15 residues. The DNA for the CDR3 is TGTGCCAGCGCGAAACAGGGTCTGGGGGGTTCACCCCTCCACTTT. Translation gives CASAKQGLGGSPLHF.

In its sample, this clone was seen a few times. V usage is TRBV12-3 or TRBV12-4 and J usage is TRBJ1-1; D gene unclear. V lost 6 bases, J lost 10 bases, and 15 bases lay in between. This CDR3 spans 12 amino acids. DNA for the CDR3: TGTGCCAGCAGCATCCGAAAAGGTGGAGCTTTCTTT. Translated, it gives CASSIRKGGAFF.

The CDR3 region has the DNA TGTGCCAGCAGCACCATAGCGGGACCAGATACGCAGTATTTT. Encoded protein: CASSTIAGPDTQYF. J is TRBJ2-3 and V is TRBV7-2, with 8 nucleotides matching TRBD2. CDR3 length: 14 amino acids. J gave up 4 bases and V 5 bases, and 5 bases lay outside the gene matches. Germline lookup yields CDR1 SGHTA and CDR2 FQGNSA. The whole variable domain, filled in from reference TRBV7-2 and TRBJ2-3, reads GAGVSQSPSNKVTEKGKDVELRCDPISGHTALYWYRQSLGQGLEFLIYFQGNSAPDKSGLPSDRFSAERTGGSVSTLTIQRTQQEDSAVYLCASSTIAGPDTQYFGPGTRLTVL.

The rearrangement joins TRBV10-3 to TRBJ1-1; 10 bases match TRBD1. Trimming at V came to 7 bases and at J to 8 bases, leaving 7 bases not matched to a gene. The V gene's germline CDR1 is ENHRY and CDR2 SYGVKD. CDR3 length equals 13 residues. The CDR3 sequence: CAIISTGGREAFF. In DNA, the CDR3 is TGTGCCATCATATCGACAGGGGGCCGAGAAGCTTTCTTT.

The V and J genes are TRBV30 and TRBJ1-2, with TRBD1 identical over 7 bases. Trimming at V came to 2 bases and at J to 2 bases, leaving 11 bases not matched to a gene. This CDR3 is built from 16 residues. Germline V gene sequence: CDR1 GTSNPN, CDR2 SVGIG (reference sequence). The CDR3 DNA follows: TGTGCCTGGAGTAAAGACAGGGTAGGAAGAAACTATGGCTACACCTTC. It codes for CAWSKDRVGRNYGYTF.

This chain joins TRBV19 and TRBJ1-5; D is unclear. Germline V lookup: CDR1 LNHDA, CDR2 SQIVND (reference sequence). Trimming took 3 bases from V and 5 from J, leaving 14 bases between them. The CDR3 extends over 15 amino acids. Here the CDR3 DNA reads TGTGCCAGTAGTATTCCTCAGGTCCCTCATCAGCCCCAGCATTTT. Translating it yields CASSIPQVPHQPQHF.